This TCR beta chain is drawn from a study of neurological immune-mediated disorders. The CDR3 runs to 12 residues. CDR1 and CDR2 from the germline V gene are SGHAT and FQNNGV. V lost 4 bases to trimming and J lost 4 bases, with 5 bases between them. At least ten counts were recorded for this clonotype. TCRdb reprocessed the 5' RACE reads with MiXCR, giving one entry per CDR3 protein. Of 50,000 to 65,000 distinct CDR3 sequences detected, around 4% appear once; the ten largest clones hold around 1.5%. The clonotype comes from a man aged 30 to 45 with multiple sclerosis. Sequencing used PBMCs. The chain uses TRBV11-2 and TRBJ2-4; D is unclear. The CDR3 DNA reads TGTGCCAGCAGCTCTAGTAAAAACATTCAGTACTTC. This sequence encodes CASSSSKNIQYF.